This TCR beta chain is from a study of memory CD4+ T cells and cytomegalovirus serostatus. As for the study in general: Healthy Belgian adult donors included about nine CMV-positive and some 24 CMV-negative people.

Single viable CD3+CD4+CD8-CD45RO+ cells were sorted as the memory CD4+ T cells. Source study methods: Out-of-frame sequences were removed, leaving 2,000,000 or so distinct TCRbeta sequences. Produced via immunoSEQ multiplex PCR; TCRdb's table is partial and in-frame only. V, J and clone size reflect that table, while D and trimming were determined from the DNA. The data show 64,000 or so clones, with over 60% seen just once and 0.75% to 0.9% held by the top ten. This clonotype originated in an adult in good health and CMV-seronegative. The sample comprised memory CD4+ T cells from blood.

CDR3 amino acids: CASSGGREQFF. CDR3 coding DNA: TGTGCCAGCAGCGGCGGGAGGGAGCAGTTCTTC. This chain links TRBV11-2 with TRBJ2-1, with 8 bases matching TRBD2. CDR3 size: 11 residues. Per germline, CDR1 SGHAT and CDR2 FQNNGV. V trimming: 5 bases; J trimming: 10 bases; junction bases outside the gene matches: 1. The full variable domain, its missing parts supplied by reference TRBV11-2 and TRBJ2-1, is EAGVAQSPRYKIIEKRQSVAFWCNPISGHATLYWYQQILGQGPKLLIQFQNNGVVDDSQLPKDRFSAERLKGVDSTLKIQPAKLEDSAVYLCASSGGREQFFGPGTRLTVL.